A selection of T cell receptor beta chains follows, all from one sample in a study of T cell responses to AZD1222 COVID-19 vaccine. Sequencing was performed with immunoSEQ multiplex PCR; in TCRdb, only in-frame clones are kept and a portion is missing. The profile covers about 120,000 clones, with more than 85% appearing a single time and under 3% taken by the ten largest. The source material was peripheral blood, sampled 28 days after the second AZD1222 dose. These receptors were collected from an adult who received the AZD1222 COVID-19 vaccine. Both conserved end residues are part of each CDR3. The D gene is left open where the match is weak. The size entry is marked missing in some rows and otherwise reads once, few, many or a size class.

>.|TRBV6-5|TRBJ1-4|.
CASSYHGPVNEKLFF
TGTGCCAGCAGTTACCACGGGCCTGTTAATGAAAAACTGTTTTTT
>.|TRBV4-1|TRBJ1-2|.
CASSQEGATGGYGYTF
TGCGCCAGCAGCCAAGAAGGCGCCACCGGGGGGTATGGCTACACCTTC
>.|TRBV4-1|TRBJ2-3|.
CASSSQGEERYTDTQYF
TGCGCCAGCAGCTCGCAGGGGGAGGAGCGCTACACAGATACGCAGTATTTT
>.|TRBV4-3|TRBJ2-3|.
CASSQGVVGGTSTDTQYF
TGCGCCAGCAGCCAAGGGGTAGTCGGGGGAACCAGCACAGATACGCAGTATTTT
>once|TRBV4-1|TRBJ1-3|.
CASSQGGTGNTIYF
TGCGCCAGCAGCCAGGGGGGAACTGGAAACACCATATATTTT
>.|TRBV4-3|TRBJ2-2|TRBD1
CASSQKGTGGIGELFF
TGCGCCAGCAGCCAAAAAGGGACAGGGGGAATCGGGGAGCTGTTTTTT
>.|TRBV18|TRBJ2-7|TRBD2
CASSGRGLAGYEQYF
TGTGCCAGCTCGGGCAGGGGACTAGCGGGCTACGAGCAGTACTTC
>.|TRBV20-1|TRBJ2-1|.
CSARALLEQFF
TGCAGTGCTAGAGCCCTCCTAGAGCAGTTCTTC
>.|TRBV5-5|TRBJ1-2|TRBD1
CASSLAGDSVYGYTF
TGTGCCAGCAGCTTGGCGGGGGACAGCGTCTATGGCTACACCTTC
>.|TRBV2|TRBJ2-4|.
CASSEWAGDENIQYF
TGTGCCAGCAGTGAATGGGCAGGGGACGAAAACATTCAGTACTTC
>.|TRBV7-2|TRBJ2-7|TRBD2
CASSLAGSKRGPASEQYF
TGTGCCAGCAGCTTAGCGGGTTCAAAGCGGGGCCCGGCATCCGAGCAGTACTTC
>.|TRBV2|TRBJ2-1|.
CASSEPPYNEQFF
TGTGCCAGCAGTGAACCCCCCTACAATGAGCAGTTCTTC
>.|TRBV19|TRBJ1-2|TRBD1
CASSKPGQGYGYTF
TGTGCCAGTAGTAAACCGGGACAGGGGTACGGCTACACCTTC
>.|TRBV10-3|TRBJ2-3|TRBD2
CAIRAGGTTDTQYF
TGTGCCATCCGAGCGGGGGGCACCACAGATACGCAGTATTTT
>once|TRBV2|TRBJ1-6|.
CASSVVWTSEANSPLHF
TGTGCCAGCAGTGTAGTGTGGACTTCGGAGGCCAATTCACCCCTCCACTTT
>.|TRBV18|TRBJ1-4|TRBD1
CASSPGGQGRTTNEKLFF
TGTGCCAGCTCACCTGGGGGACAGGGGCGTACAACTAATGAAAAACTGTTTTTT
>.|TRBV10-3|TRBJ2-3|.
CAISEARAALRTDTQYF
TGTGCCATCAGTGAAGCGAGGGCGGCGTTACGCACAGATACGCAGTATTTT
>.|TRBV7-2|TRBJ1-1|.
CASSWRVGLTEAFF
TGTGCCAGCAGCTGGAGGGTAGGACTCACTGAAGCTTTCTTT
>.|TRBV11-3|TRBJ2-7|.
CASSFGGRDYEQYF
TGTGCCAGCAGCTTTGGCGGCAGAGACTACGAGCAGTACTTC
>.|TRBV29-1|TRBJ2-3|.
CSVEGSAGTDTQYF
TGCAGCGTTGAAGGTTCTGCGGGGACAGATACGCAGTATTTT
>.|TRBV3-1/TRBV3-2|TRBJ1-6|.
CASSPTTVNSPLHF
TGTGCCAGCAGCCCTACGACCGTTAATTCACCCCTCCACTTT
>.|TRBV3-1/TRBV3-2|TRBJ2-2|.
CASSPEVTFTGELFF
TGTGCCAGCAGCCCCGAGGTTACGTTCACCGGGGAGCTGTTTTTT
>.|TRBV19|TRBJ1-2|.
CASSYLGSGYGYTF
TGTGCCAGTAGTTACTTAGGATCGGGCTATGGCTACACCTTC
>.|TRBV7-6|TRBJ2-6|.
CASRDLGGSGANVLTF
TGTGCCAGCAGGGACCTGGGAGGCTCTGGGGCCAACGTCCTGACTTTC
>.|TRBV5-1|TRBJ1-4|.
CASSLMGEKLFF
TGCGCCAGCAGCTTGATGGGGGAGAAACTGTTTTTT
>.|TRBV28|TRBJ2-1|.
CASSFRHSYNEQFF
TGTGCCAGCAGTTTCCGACACTCCTACAATGAGCAGTTCTTC
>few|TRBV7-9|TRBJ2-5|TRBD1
CASSDRELETQYF
TGTGCCAGCAGCGACAGGGAATTGGAGACCCAGTACTTC
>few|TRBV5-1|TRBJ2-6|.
CASSRTGSSGANVLTF
TGCGCCAGCAGCCGAACAGGAAGCTCTGGGGCCAACGTCCTGACTTTC